This T cell receptor beta chain was recorded in a study of cytomegalovirus exposure and HLA in healthy donors. For the study at large: Samples from HLA-typed donors yielded about 85 million unique TCRs in an early data release.

The germline CDR1 and CDR2 sequences are WSHSY and SAAADI. The length of the CDR3 is 12 residues. The ends were cut back, 6 bases at V and 6 bases at J, with 10 bases in the middle. When sampled, the donors appeared nominally healthy, though they likely had unrecorded immune exposures. The study ran its PCR with 60 Vbeta and 13 Jbeta primers. Produced via immunoSEQ multiplex PCR; TCRdb's table is partial and in-frame only. The table lists around 200,000 clones, about 81% of them singletons. V is TRBV10-2 and J is TRBJ2-3, with D possibly being TRBD2 (5 bases). Sequenced: PBMCs. This TCR was sampled from a man aged 35-49 years in good health and CMV-seropositive. The CDR3 is CASRDLRDTQYF. The DNA for the CDR3 is TGCGCCAGCAGGGACTTGAGGGATACGCAGTATTTT.